The clone carrying this T cell receptor beta chain has only a few counts. What it binds is not known. The sample comes from a study of early T cells in non-severe SARS-CoV-2 infection. Turning to the study itself: Unsorted whole blood bulk RNA was sequenced, with unpaired chains.

Study-level findings and limits: Clonotype matching in VDJdb favored anti-spike CD8 responses and did not capture private and CD4 specificities.

The CDR3 is 15 amino acids. The germline V gene has CDR1 SGHTA and CDR2 FQGTGA. V lost 5 bases, J lost 1 base, and 3 bases stayed unmatched. Each cDNA molecule carried a unique molecular identifier. TCRdb re-called the 5' RACE reads with MiXCR, one entry per CDR3 protein. The data show more than 85,000 distinct CDR3 sequences, 16% seen once. This chain uses TRBV7-3 with TRBJ2-3; TRBD2 agrees at 10 bases. This sequence was found in an adult who was a healthcare worker with PCR-confirmed SARS-CoV-2 infection or an uninfected control (not recorded which). The sample here was whole blood, taken at baseline. The CDR3 DNA sequence: TGTGCCAGCAGCCTAGCGGGAGCGGGCACAGATACGCAGTATTTT. Protein: CASSLAGAGTDTQYF.